This passage covers 29 T cell receptor beta chains from one sample sequenced in a study of shared clonotypes between healthy human individuals. Sequenced by immunoSEQ multiplex PCR; TCRdb stores in-frame clones only, minus some. Of 800,000 to 1,200,000 clones in the sample, more than 75% were seen once. Source material: memory CD4+ T cells from PBMCs. Subset indicated: CD45RA-negative fraction. These receptors were taken from a man in his late teens or twenties in good health. Some clones in this sample may be carry-over from other donors' samples.

The V gene is TRBV4-2, the J gene TRBJ1-4; 8 bases line up with TRBD1. Unmatched junction bases numbered 5, after V lost 4 bases and J lost 4 bases. This CDR3 has 15 amino acids. CDR1 and CDR2 (germline): LGHNA, YNFKEQ. Written as DNA, the CDR3 is TGTGCCAGCAGCCGTTCGGGACAGGTTAATGAAAAACTGTTTTTT. It yields the protein CASSRSGQVNEKLFF.

The chain uses TRBV7-9 and TRBJ1-1, with 7 positions matching TRBD1. V shed 3 bases, J shed 1 base, and the junction held 8 bases outside the gene matches. The germline V gene encodes CDR1 SEHNR and CDR2 FQNEAQ (reference sequence). The length of the CDR3 is 16 residues. CDR3 loop: CASSFRQGRGNTEAFF. Here the CDR3 DNA reads TGTGCCAGCAGCTTTCGACAGGGCCGGGGGAACACTGAAGCTTTCTTT.

This clone was found once. The V call is TRBV2, the J call TRBJ1-1; possibly TRBD1 for D (5 bases). Germline V CDR1 and CDR2: SNHLY, FYNNEI. Trimming removed 3 bases from V and 4 bases from J, with 6 bases in between. The CDR3 has 12 residues. CDR3 protein: CASSDGGTEAFF. The DNA for the CDR3 is TGTGCCAGCAGTGATGGGGGCACTGAAGCTTTCTTT.

This chain uses TRBV25-1 with TRBJ2-7; D possibly corresponds to TRBD2 (5 bases). The V gene lost 5 bases and the J gene lost 7 bases, with 9 bases spanning the gap. Germline CDR1 and CDR2: MGHDK and SYGVNS. This CDR3 contains 11 residues. CDR3 in DNA: TGTGCCAGCAGTCGGACGGGAGAGCAGTACTTC. Residues: CASSRTGEQYF.

The count of this clone is one. The DNA for the CDR3 is TGTGCCAGCAGTTTACTCGGGGCAGGCCAAATGAACACTGAAGCTTTCTTT. The encoded protein is CASSLLGAGQMNTEAFF. The chain employs TRBV27 and TRBJ1-1, with a weak D call TRBD1 (5 bases). CDR1 MNHEY and CDR2 SMNVEV come from the germline V gene (reference sequence). The CDR3 sequence is 17 residues long. V lost 2 bases to trimming and J lost 0 bases, with 16 bases between them.

The V and J genes are TRBV19 and TRBJ1-1; D unclear. Per germline, CDR1 LNHDA and CDR2 SQIVND (reference sequence). The CDR3 sequence is 13 residues long. Trimming cost V 7 bases and J 1 base, with 10 bases left between them. CDR3 region: CASTNEGNTEAFF. CDR3 in DNA: TGTGCCAGTACGAACGAGGGGAACACTGAAGCTTTCTTT.

The chain joins TRBV5-1 to TRBJ1-2, with a weak D call TRBD1 (5 bases). Looked up from germline, CDR1 is SGHRS and CDR2 is YFSETQ. The CDR3 runs 16 residues. Trimming removed 0 bases from V and 6 bases from J, with 18 bases in between. CDR3 bases: TGCGCCAGCAGCTTGGTTTCCGGGGCAGGGATGGATGGCTACACCTTC. It codes for CASSLVSGAGMDGYTF.

This clone was observed a handful of times. The chain uses TRBV4-2 and TRBJ2-1; D perhaps matches TRBD1 (5 bases). Trimming stripped 1 base from V and 7 bases from J, with 14 bases between. CDR3 length: 15 residues. Germline values: CDR1 LGHNA, CDR2 YNFKEQ. The CDR3 DNA reads TGTGCCAGCAGCCAAGCCCAGGGCCTTGGGAATGAGCAGTTCTTC. Protein: CASSQAQGLGNEQFF.

The V and J genes are TRBV10-3 and TRBJ2-1, with TRBD2 matching over 8 bases. This CDR3 region has 15 residues. V lost 10 bases to trimming and J lost 4 bases; unmatched junction nucleotides: 12. Germline V gene sequence: CDR1 ENHRY, CDR2 SYGVKD. The CDR3 sequence is CATTFTSGGYNEQFF. The DNA for the CDR3 is TGTGCCACCACCTTTACTAGCGGAGGTTACAATGAGCAGTTCTTC.

The rearrangement joins TRBV7-9 to TRBJ2-1; TRBD2 aligns across 13 bases. CDR3 length: 16 amino acids. The trim removed 6 bases at V and 9 bases at J, leaving 11 bases unmatched. Germline V CDR1 and CDR2: SEHNR, FQNEAQ (reference sequence). The CDR3 DNA reads as TGTGCCAGCAGGGGGGGACTAGCGGGACTATCGGGTGAGCAGTTCTTC. Residues: CASRGGLAGLSGEQFF.

The CDR3 reads CASSPPGTKYNEQFF. In DNA form, the CDR3 reads TGTGCCAGCAGCCCCCCCGGGACAAAATACAATGAGCAGTTCTTC. The genes are TRBV7-9 and TRBJ2-1; D perhaps matches TRBD1 (6 bases). Germline values: CDR1 SEHNR, CDR2 FQNEAQ (reference sequence). V lost 5 bases, J lost 4 bases, and 15 bases lay in between. This CDR3 has 15 residues.

V gene TRBV4-1 combines with J gene TRBJ2-3; no clear D. There are 14 residues in the CDR3. Trimming removed 4 bases from V and 2 bases from J, with 10 bases in between. Germline V gene data show CDR1 as MGHRA and CDR2 as YSYEKL. CDR3 residues: CASSPNILTDTQYF. Here the CDR3 DNA reads TGCGCCAGCAGCCCAAACATCCTCACAGATACGCAGTATTTT.

The chain recombines TRBV7-8 with TRBJ2-5; 8 nucleotides match TRBD1. V was clipped by 3 bases and J by 3 bases; unmatched bases: 6. Germline V gene lookup returns CDR1 SGHVS and CDR2 FQNEAQ. The CDR3 has 15 residues. CDR3 sequence reads: CASSFQGAGEETQYF. CDR3 in DNA: TGTGCCAGCAGCTTTCAGGGGGCTGGAGAAGAGACCCAGTACTTC.

The chain links TRBV7-8 to TRBJ2-7; D gene ambiguous. This CDR3 has 15 residues. Germline V lookup: CDR1 SGHVS, CDR2 FQNEAQ. The germline V and J ends were trimmed by 4 bases and 3 bases, with 16 bases remaining between them. The CDR3 loop reads CASSSTVTISYEQYF. The CDR3 DNA reads as TGTGCCAGCAGCTCAACGGTTACCATTAGCTACGAGCAGTACTTC.

The chain carries TRBV6-1 and TRBJ2-7; D is unclear. The germline V gene encodes CDR1 MNHNS and CDR2 SASEGT. V was shortened by 7 bases and J by 0 bases, with 10 bases between the two germline ends. This CDR3 region has 13 residues. This CDR3 reads CASIAWGSYEQYF. The DNA of the CDR3 is TGTGCCAGCATCGCATGGGGCTCCTACGAGCAGTACTTC.

The gene calls are TRBV5-8 and TRBJ1-5; 8 positions agree with TRBD1. CDR3 length equals 15 residues. V was clipped by 4 bases and J by 7 bases; unmatched bases: 10. Germline values: CDR1 SGHTS, CDR2 YDEGEE. In nucleotides, the CDR3 is TGTGCCAGCAGCGGGGGACAGGCCGTCATCCAGCCCCAGCATTTT. Translating it yields CASSGGQAVIQPQHF. Based on the CDR3 plus reference TRBV5-8 and TRBJ1-5, the full variable domain is EAGVTQSPTHLIKTRGQQATLRCSPISGHTSVYWYQQALGLGLQFLLWYDEGEERNRGNFPPRFSGRQFPNYSSELNVNALELEDSALYLCASSGGQAVIQPQHFGDGTRLSIL.

The chain uses TRBV10-3 and TRBJ2-1; 7 bases match TRBD2. CDR3 size: 13 residues. Germline assignment: CDR1 ENHRY and CDR2 SYGVKD. Trimming at V came to 5 bases and at J to 4 bases, leaving 2 bases not matched to a gene. The CDR3 is CAISPGGYNEQFF. Written as DNA, the CDR3 is TGTGCCATCAGTCCGGGAGGTTACAATGAGCAGTTCTTC.

Notes on this clone: The limits of the CDR3 on the DNA are not certain, so only TCRdb's listed CDR3 is given. This chain joins TRBV27 and TRBJ2-1; the table's D call, TRBD2, was not checked against the DNA. Germline assignment: CDR1 MNHEY and CDR2 SMNVEV (reference sequence). The CDR3 adds up to 14 amino acids, both ends counted. CDR3 residues: CASSLRAGRNEQFF.

V gene TRBV4-1 combines with J gene TRBJ2-7; TRBD2 matches 13 bases. CDR3 length: 16 residues. After removal of 3 bases from V and 4 bases from J, the junction contained 6 bases not matched to a gene. Per the germline V gene, CDR1 is MGHRA and CDR2 is YSYEKL. The CDR3 spells CASSHLETSGRYEQYF. Written as DNA, the CDR3 is TGCGCCAGCAGCCACCTTGAGACTAGCGGGAGGTACGAGCAGTACTTC.

The rearrangement joins TRBV6-4 to TRBJ2-5; maybe TRBD2 (5 bases). CDR3 length: 16 residues. V lost 8 bases, J lost 5 bases, and 24 bases lay in between. Germline CDR1 is MRHNA and CDR2 is SNTAGT. CDR3 DNA: TGTGCCAGCCGAACCACCCCGAGCGGAGGCGGGGAGACCCAGTACTTC. It codes for CASRTTPSGGGETQYF.

This rearrangement joins TRBV7-2 to TRBJ1-2; TRBD1 might be the D (6 bases). Per the germline V gene, CDR1 is SGHTA and CDR2 is FQGNSA. The CDR3 covers 17 residues. With 4 bases removed from V and 4 bases from J, the gap between germline ends came to 22 bases. CDR3 nucleotides: TGTGCCAGCAGCTCCCCAGGGGCCGCAGCCCTTCTCTATGGCTACACCTTC. It encodes CASSSPGAAALLYGYTF.

The rearrangement uses TRBV28 and TRBJ2-7; D gene uncertain. Trimming removed 5 bases at V and 2 bases at J, with 7 bases between. The CDR3 has 12 amino acids. CDR1 MDHEN and CDR2 SYDVKM come from the germline V gene. For the CDR3, the DNA is TGTGCCAGCAGTGCTGACGCCTACGAGCAGTACTTC. It encodes CASSADAYEQYF.

This chain connects TRBV7-9 to TRBJ1-1; D is perhaps TRBD1 (5 bases). CDR1 SEHNR and CDR2 FQNEAQ come from the germline V gene (reference sequence). The CDR3 is 14 residues long. Trimming stripped 5 bases from V and 0 bases from J, with 10 bases between. CDR3 in DNA: TGTGCCAGCAGCCGGGACGTCATGAACACTGAAGCTTTCTTT. Translated, it gives CASSRDVMNTEAFF.

The rearrangement links TRBV11-2 to TRBJ2-7; 9 bases match TRBD1. The CDR3 length is 15 residues. Trimming took 5 bases from V and 4 from J; bases not matched to a gene: 9. Germline V gene lookup returns CDR1 SGHAT and CDR2 FQNNGV. Here the CDR3 reads CASSPVQGAFYEQYF. In nucleotides, the CDR3 is TGTGCCAGCAGCCCAGTACAGGGGGCTTTTTACGAGCAGTACTTC.

In regard to this clone: Other nucleotide sequences in the sample specify the same CDR3. The V and J genes are TRBV11-2 and TRBJ2-7, with D hard to call. V lost 5 bases, J lost 4 bases, and 6 bases lay in between. The CDR3 covers 11 residues. Germline CDR1 is SGHAT and CDR2 is FQNNGV. CDR3 nucleotide sequence: TGTGCCAGCAGCCTCTTATACGAGCAGTACTTC. Amino acid sequence: CASSLLYEQYF.

The chain employs TRBV4-1 and TRBJ2-7; possibly TRBD2 for D (5 bases). Deletions cut 4 bases from V and 6 bases from J, with 19 bases between. Germline CDR1 MGHRA, CDR2 YSYEKL. The CDR3 covers 15 residues. In DNA form, the CDR3 reads TGCGCCAGCAGCCCCCCCACTAGTGCCCTCGGCGAGCAGTACTTC. It encodes CASSPPTSALGEQYF.

This clone was detected a few times. The chain has TRBV19 and TRBJ1-2; the D gene is possibly TRBD1 (5 bases). This CDR3 spans 13 amino acids. Germline V gives CDR1 LNHDA, CDR2 SQIVND (reference sequence). Trimming removed 3 bases at V and 5 bases at J, with 10 bases between. CDR3 sequence: CASSILDSYGYTF. Here the CDR3 DNA reads TGTGCCAGTAGTATCCTCGACAGTTATGGCTACACCTTC. Full variable domain (rest looked up from reference TRBV19 and TRBJ1-2): DGGITQSPKYLFRKEGQNVTLSCEQNLNHDAMYWYRQDPGQGLRLIYYSQIVNDFQKGDIAEGYSVSREKKESFPLTVTSAQKNPTAFYLCASSILDSYGYTFGSGTRLTVV.

The CDR3 DNA is TGTGCCAGCAGCGGCGGGGGGCTGCAAGAGACCCAGTACTTC. Translated, it gives CASSGGGLQETQYF. V is TRBV7-2 and J is TRBJ2-5; 8 bases align to TRBD2. The germline V gene encodes CDR1 SGHTA and CDR2 FQGNSA. J gave up 2 bases and V 5 bases, and 4 bases lay outside the gene matches. The CDR3 loop spans 14 amino acids.

The V gene is TRBV5-5, the J gene TRBJ2-5; 7 bases fit TRBD1. Germline V CDR1 and CDR2: SGHKS, YYEKEE (reference sequence). J gave up 0 bases and V 2 bases, and 1 base lay outside the gene matches. The CDR3 is 14 amino acids. This CDR3 is CASSFQGDQETQYF. CDR3 nucleotide sequence: TGTGCCAGCAGCTTCCAGGGGGACCAAGAGACCCAGTACTTC.